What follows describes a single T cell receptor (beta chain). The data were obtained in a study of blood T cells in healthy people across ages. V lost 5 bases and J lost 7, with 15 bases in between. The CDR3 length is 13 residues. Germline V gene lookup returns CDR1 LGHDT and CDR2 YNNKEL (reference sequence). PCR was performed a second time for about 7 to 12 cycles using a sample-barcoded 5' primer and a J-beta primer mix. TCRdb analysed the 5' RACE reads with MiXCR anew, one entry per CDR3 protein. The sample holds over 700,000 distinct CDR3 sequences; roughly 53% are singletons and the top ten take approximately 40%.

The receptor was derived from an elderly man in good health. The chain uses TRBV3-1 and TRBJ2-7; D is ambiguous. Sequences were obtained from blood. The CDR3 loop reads CASSSRLDNEQYF. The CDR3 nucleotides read TGTGCCAGCAGCTCCCGGTTAGACAATGAGCAGTACTTC.